This T cell receptor (beta chain) was captured in a study of cytomegalovirus exposure and HLA in healthy donors. Germline CDR1 reads GTSNPN; CDR2 reads SVGIG (reference sequence). This CDR3 comprises 16 residues. V was trimmed by 3 bases and J by 0 bases, leaving 18 bases between them. With 60 Vbeta and 13 Jbeta primers, the PCR was carried out. The repertoire was sequenced with immunoSEQ multiplex PCR; TCRdb's copy has only in-frame clones and lacks some. Here the sample spans about 170,000 clones, 76% being singletons. Of note for this clone: Its antigen is still unknown.

Whole-study results and caveats: 164 TCR beta chains were listed as cytomegalovirus-associated. V segments that were indistinguishable, TRBV6-2 and TRBV6-3 among them, were omitted from analysis. By a later analysis, the bulk of CMV-associated TCR beta chains appeared HLA-restricted. Highly shared sequence variants in one cluster were likely a sequencing artifact.

The sample consisted of PBMCs. The V and J genes are TRBV30 and TRBJ2-7, with a tentative D call TRBD2 (5 bases). The clonotype originates from a female donor in good health and CMV-seronegative. This CDR3 is CAWRREPSWTSYEQYF. The CDR3, as DNA: TGTGCCTGGAGACGGGAACCCTCTTGGACCTCCTACGAGCAGTACTTC.